The 32 T cell receptor beta chains reported below all come from one sample, sequenced in a study of cytomegalovirus exposure and HLA in healthy donors. PCR used 60 Vbeta primers and 13 Jbeta primers. The table came from immunoSEQ multiplex PCR; TCRdb's copy has only in-frame clones and leaves some out. Across roughly 120,000 clones, the top ten clones capture under 3.5% of the sample. Sequencing used PBMCs. The receptors derive from a man under 40 in good health and CMV-seronegative.

The chain recombines TRBV7-2 with TRBJ2-7; weak D call: TRBD2 (7 bases). Germline lookup yields CDR1 SGHTA and CDR2 FQGNSA. The CDR3 spans 13 residues. Between the trimmed V and J ends, which lost 1 base and 6 bases, there was a span of 10 bases. CDR3: CASSLGGGSEQYF. In nucleotides, the CDR3 is TGTGCCAGCAGCTTAGGGGGGGGCAGCGAGCAGTACTTC.

The chain combines TRBV7-8 with TRBJ2-7, with 7 positions matching TRBD2. With V trimmed by 1 base and J by 4 bases, 4 bases remained unmatched. Germline CDR1 SGHVS, CDR2 FQNEAQ. The CDR3 sequence is 14 residues long. In DNA, the CDR3 is TGTGCCAGCAGCTTAGAAGGACTAGGATACGAGCAGTACTTC. It translates to CASSLEGLGYEQYF.

CDR3 DNA sequence: TGTGCCAGCAGTAGTCCCTACTCCTACGAGCAGTACTTC. This translates into CASSSPYSYEQYF. The chain recombines TRBV6-5 with TRBJ2-7, with D uncertain. V lost 5 bases and J lost 0, with 8 bases in between. The CDR3 length is 13 residues. Germline V gene sequence: CDR1 MNHEY, CDR2 SVGAGI.

The J gene is TRBJ1-4, the V gene TRBV30; TRBD1 aligns across 7 bases. CDR1 and CDR2 from the germline V gene are GTSNPN and SVGIG (reference sequence). The CDR3 is made up of 13 amino acids. Unmatched junction bases numbered 5, after V lost 2 bases and J lost 8 bases. The DNA of the CDR3 is TGTGCCTGGAGTTTGAGACAGGGAGAAAAACTGTTTTTT. Translating gives CAWSLRQGEKLFF.

The rearrangement joins TRBV28 to TRBJ2-7, with D possibly being TRBD1 (5 bases). The germline V and J ends were trimmed by 3 bases and 2 bases, with 23 bases remaining between them. The CDR3 runs 18 residues. Germline V gene sequence: CDR1 MDHEN, CDR2 SYDVKM. The CDR3 DNA is TGTGCCAGCAGTTTTGGAACATGGACACTGCGCATTACCTACGAGCAGTACTTC. This gives the protein CASSFGTWTLRITYEQYF. The full variable domain, with the rest looked up from reference TRBV28 and TRBJ2-7, is DVKVTQSSRYLVKRTGEKVFLECVQDMDHENMFWYRQDPGLGLRLIYFSYDVKMKEKGDIPEGYSVSREKKERFSLILESASTNQTSMYLCASSFGTWTLRITYEQYFGPGTRLTVT.

The chain carries TRBV5-1 and TRBJ2-3, with 15 bases fitting TRBD2. The germline V gene has CDR1 SGHRS and CDR2 YFSETQ. The V and J ends lost 3 bases and 4 bases, in that order; junction bases with no gene match: 6. CDR3 length: 17 amino acids. The CDR3 region has the DNA TGCGCCAGCAGCTGGGGCGGACTAGCGGGAGGGTCAGATACGCAGTATTTT. Protein sequence: CASSWGGLAGGSDTQYF.

CDR3 nucleotide sequence: TGTGCCAGCAGACGGGACTCCTACGAGCAGTACTTC. This translates into CASRRDSYEQYF. The chain couples TRBV2 to TRBJ2-7, with D possibly matching TRBD2 (5 bases). Trimming cost V 6 bases and J 0 bases, with 6 bases left between them. The CDR3 has 12 amino acids. CDR1 SNHLY and CDR2 FYNNEI come from the germline V gene.

The rearrangement uses TRBV2 and TRBJ2-5, with 7 nucleotides matching TRBD2. The CDR3 loop spans 14 amino acids. The V segment lost 6 bases and the J segment 5 bases; nucleotides outside the gene matches: 9. CDR1 and CDR2 (germline): SNHLY, FYNNEI. The CDR3 is CASRGGLDGETQYF. The CDR3 coding sequence is TGTGCCAGCAGGGGCGGACTAGACGGGGAGACCCAGTACTTC. Complete variable domain (other parts from reference TRBV2 and TRBJ2-5): EPEVTQTPSHQVTQMGQEVILRCVPISNHLYFYWYRQILGQKVEFLVSFYNNEISEKSEIFDDQFSVERPDGSNFTLKIRSTKLEDSAMYFCASRGGLDGETQYFGPGTRLLVL.

The chain uses TRBV2 and TRBJ1-2, with TRBD1 matching over 7 bases. V lost 5 bases and J lost 7; bases outside the gene matches: 4. This CDR3 region has 12 residues. CDR1 SNHLY and CDR2 FYNNEI come from the germline V gene. The CDR3 nucleotides read TGTGCCAGCAGTCGACAGGGTGTTGGCTACACCTTC. Encoded protein: CASSRQGVGYTF. Filled out from reference TRBV2 and TRBJ1-2, the complete variable domain reads EPEVTQTPSHQVTQMGQEVILRCVPISNHLYFYWYRQILGQKVEFLVSFYNNEISEKSEIFDDQFSVERPDGSNFTLKIRSTKLEDSAMYFCASSRQGVGYTFGSGTRLTVV.

The chain is built from TRBV7-9 and TRBJ1-1, with TRBD1 identical over 8 bases. J was trimmed by 2 bases and V by 5 bases; bases with no gene match: 10. CDR3 size: 16 residues. Germline V gives CDR1 SEHNR, CDR2 FQNEAQ (reference sequence). The CDR3 DNA is TGTGCCAGCAGCATACTATCAGGGGGCAGCAACACTGAAGCTTTCTTT. Translating gives CASSILSGGSNTEAFF.

The genes are TRBV6-1 and TRBJ2-1; 7 positions agree with TRBD2. V gave up 7 bases and J gave up 8 bases; unmatched junction bases: 14. CDR3 size: 15 residues. Germline V gene sequence: CDR1 MNHNS, CDR2 SASEGT. CDR3 protein: CASILLAGVGDEQFF. The CDR3 DNA follows: TGTGCCAGCATCCTCCTGGCGGGAGTGGGAGATGAGCAGTTCTTC.

The V and J genes are TRBV30 and TRBJ1-1, with unresolved D. There are 12 residues in the CDR3. V gave up 3 bases and J gave up 0 bases, with 5 bases separating them. The germline CDR1 and CDR2 sequences are GTSNPN and SVGIG (reference sequence). The CDR3 sequence: CAWRQLNTEAFF. CDR3 bases: TGTGCCTGGAGACAGCTGAACACTGAAGCTTTCTTT.

V is TRBV28 and J is TRBJ1-6; TRBD1 matches 7 bases. Per the germline V gene, CDR1 is MDHEN and CDR2 is SYDVKM. The CDR3 extends over 15 amino acids. The ends lost 6 bases at V and 6 bases at J; junction bases unmatched: 8. The CDR3 region is CASSPRDRINSPLHF. Written as DNA, the CDR3 is TGTGCCAGCAGCCCCCGGGACAGAATTAATTCACCCCTCCACTTT.

The V and J genes are TRBV11-3 and TRBJ2-7, with D tentatively TRBD1 (5 bases). The germline V gene encodes CDR1 SGHNT and CDR2 YENEEA. This CDR3 is 13 amino acids long. V was trimmed by 0 bases and J by 6 bases, leaving 9 bases between them. As DNA, the CDR3 is TGTGCCAGCAGCTTAGATCCAGGGCTCGAGCAGTACTTC. Encoded protein: CASSLDPGLEQYF.

This chain uses TRBV6-1 with TRBJ2-7, with a weak D call TRBD2 (5 bases). V lost 6 bases and J 1 base, leaving 10 bases between the germline ends. The CDR3 totals 13 residues. The germline CDR1 and CDR2 sequences are MNHNS and SASEGT. The CDR3, as DNA: TGTGCCAGCAGACTAGAAGGGTCCTACGAGCAGTACTTC. This gives the protein CASRLEGSYEQYF.

The chain has TRBV7-3 and TRBJ2-1; 8 bases align to TRBD2. V trimming: 1 base; J trimming: 7 bases; junction bases outside the gene matches: 6. The CDR3 has 15 amino acids. Germline CDR1 reads SGHTA; CDR2 reads FQGTGA. CDR3 nucleotide sequence: TGTGCCAGCAGCTTAATGAGCGGGAGCGGGAATGAGCAGTTCTTC. Translated: CASSLMSGSGNEQFF. The variable domain in full, completed from reference TRBV7-3 and TRBJ2-1, reads GAGVSQTPSNKVTEKGKYVELRCDPISGHTALYWYRQSLGQGPEFLIYFQGTGAADDSGLPNDRFFAVRPEGSVSTLKIQRTERGDSAVYLCASSLMSGSGNEQFFGPGTRLTVL.

This chain uses TRBV19 with TRBJ2-2; no reliable D call. Germline V lookup: CDR1 LNHDA, CDR2 SQIVND (reference sequence). V lost 1 base, J lost 4 bases, and 13 bases lay in between. There are 16 residues in the CDR3. For the CDR3, the DNA is TGTGCCAGTAGTATAGCTTGGCCGACTCCCACCGGGGAGCTGTTTTTT. It specifies CASSIAWPTPTGELFF.

V gene TRBV13 combines with J gene TRBJ2-2, with 9 bases that match TRBD2. CDR3 length: 17 residues. Germline lookup yields CDR1 PRHDT and CDR2 FYEKMQ (reference sequence). V lost 6 bases, J lost 2 bases, and 10 bases stayed unmatched. The CDR3 sequence: CASRRLGLADNTGELFF. The CDR3 coding sequence is TGTGCCAGCAGACGACTGGGACTAGCAGATAACACCGGGGAGCTGTTTTTT. Full variable domain (missing parts from reference TRBV13 and TRBJ2-2): AAGVIQSPRHLIKEKRETATLKCYPIPRHDTVYWYQQGPGQDPQFLISFYEKMQSDKGSIPDRFSAQQFSDYHSELNMSSLELGDSALYFCASRRLGLADNTGELFFGEGSRLTVL.

The V call is TRBV28, the J call TRBJ2-5; 8 bases are a match to TRBD1. CDR3 length: 15 residues. The trim removed 5 bases at V and 3 bases at J, leaving 8 bases unmatched. In germline, CDR1 is MDHEN, CDR2 SYDVKM. CDR3 loop: CASSMTGEGEETQYF. CDR3 sequence (DNA): TGTGCCAGCAGTATGACAGGGGAAGGAGAAGAGACCCAGTACTTC.

CDR3 protein: CAISETSLETQYF. DNA for the CDR3: TGTGCCATCAGCGAGACTAGTTTGGAGACCCAGTACTTC. The chain recombines TRBV10-3 with TRBJ2-5; TRBD2 is a possible D gene (6 bases). Germline V gives CDR1 ENHRY, CDR2 SYGVKD. The V and J ends lost 6 bases and 5 bases respectively, with 13 bases between them. CDR3 size: 13 residues.

This chain links TRBV20-1 with TRBJ1-1; TRBD1 matches 7 bases. CDR1 is DFQATT, CDR2 SNEGSKA, per germline (reference sequence). The CDR3 has 11 residues. The V segment lost 5 bases and the J segment 11 bases; nucleotides outside the gene matches: 8. DNA for the CDR3: TGCAGTGCTGGGCCGACAGGGCTTGCTTTCTTT. It translates to CSAGPTGLAFF.

V gene TRBV7-9 combines with J gene TRBJ2-7; 10 nucleotides agree with TRBD2. With V trimmed by 9 bases and J by 4 bases, 6 bases remained unmatched. Germline-derived CDR1 and CDR2 are SEHNR and FQNEAQ (reference sequence). The CDR3 consists of 13 residues. CDR3: CASTLAGIYEQYF. The CDR3 DNA is TGTGCCAGTACACTAGCGGGAATTTACGAGCAGTACTTC.

The J gene is TRBJ2-7, the V gene TRBV7-6, with 7 bases lining up with TRBD1. Germline V lookup: CDR1 SGHVS, CDR2 FNYEAQ. Trimming cost V 5 bases and J 4 bases; bases outside gene matches: 11. This CDR3 has 15 residues. Here the CDR3 reads CASSNGQAEAYEQYF. The CDR3 nucleotides are TGTGCCAGCAGCAACGGACAGGCTGAAGCATACGAGCAGTACTTC.

The chain joins TRBV19 to TRBJ1-3; D unresolved. Germline V lookup: CDR1 LNHDA, CDR2 SQIVND (reference sequence). Trimming removed 10 bases at V and 2 bases at J, with 15 bases between. The CDR3 totals 14 residues. In DNA form, the CDR3 reads TGTGCCACCCGTCCGGGTTCTGCTGGAAACACCATATATTTT. Translated: CATRPGSAGNTIYF.

In regard to this clone: Other DNA sequences in the sample encode the same CDR3. CDR3 sequence reads: CASSPLRDSSGNTIYF. The CDR3 coding sequence is TGTGCCAGCAGTCCCCTCCGGGACAGCTCTGGAAACACCATATATTTT. The chain uses TRBV28 and TRBJ1-3, with 7 bases identical to TRBD1. V lost 5 bases and J lost 0; bases outside the gene matches: 7. The germline CDR1 and CDR2 sequences are MDHEN and SYDVKM. This CDR3 is 16 amino acids long.

V is TRBV28 and J is TRBJ2-1, with D maybe TRBD1 (5 bases). V shed 6 bases and J shed 10 bases, with 13 bases lying between them. The germline V gene encodes CDR1 MDHEN and CDR2 SYDVKM. The CDR3 covers 12 residues. CDR3 DNA sequence: TGTGCCAGCAGCCCACAGGCCCTGGAGCAGTTCTTC. Its protein is CASSPQALEQFF.

The chain recombines TRBV21-1 with TRBJ2-4; no check of the table's D call, TRBD2, against the DNA was made. TRBV21-1 constitutes a pseudogene. The CDR3 contains 16 residues. The CDR3 protein is CASSSAGHPAKNIQYF. The CDR3, as DNA: TGTGCCAGCAGCAGTGCGGGGCACCCAGCCAAAAACATTCAGTACTTC.

The rearrangement uses TRBV18 and TRBJ1-5; TRBD1 matches 11 bases. V dropped 2 bases and J dropped 10; count of bases not matched to a gene: 7. Germline V gene sequence: CDR1 KGHSH, CDR2 LQKENI. The CDR3 has 15 residues. CDR3 bases: TGTGCCAGCTCACCAGGGACAGGGGGGTTTCTCCCCCAGCATTTT. Protein: CASSPGTGGFLPQHF.

Here the CDR3 reads CAAQTGRDSPLHF. The DNA for the CDR3 is TGTGCCGCGCAGACAGGGAGAGATTCACCCCTCCACTTT. The chain recombines TRBV28 with TRBJ1-6; 7 bases match TRBD1. The V gene's germline CDR1 is MDHEN and CDR2 SYDVKM. The CDR3 runs to 13 residues. The V gene end was trimmed by 11 bases and the J gene end by 8 bases; junction bases not matched to a gene: 9.

The CDR3 nucleotides are TGTGCCAGCAGTCGGGATTTCCAAGATCCCCAGTACTTC. Translation: CASSRDFQDPQYF. The chain carries TRBV28 and TRBJ2-5; a possible D gene is TRBD2 (5 bases). The CDR3 has 13 residues. CDR1 and CDR2 (germline): MDHEN, SYDVKM. Trimming pared 5 bases from V and 9 bases from J, leaving 16 bases between. The whole variable domain, remainder taken from reference TRBV28 and TRBJ2-5, is DVKVTQSSRYLVKRTGEKVFLECVQDMDHENMFWYRQDPGLGLRLIYFSYDVKMKEKGDIPEGYSVSREKKERFSLILESASTNQTSMYLCASSRDFQDPQYFGPGTRLLVL.

J is TRBJ2-7 and V is TRBV27, with unresolved D. The CDR3 covers 14 residues. Germline V gene data show CDR1 as MNHEY and CDR2 as SMNVEV (reference sequence). Trimming left V 2 bases short and J 6 bases short, with 14 bases between. CDR3 coding DNA: TGTGCCAGCAGTTTAAGTCCAACTACCTCCGAGCAGTACTTC. It specifies CASSLSPTTSEQYF.

J is TRBJ1-2 and V is TRBV5-6; 9 nucleotides match TRBD1. Losses at the gene ends were 3 bases for V and 8 bases for J; bases not matched to a gene: 11. The CDR3 loop spans 15 amino acids. Per the germline V gene, CDR1 is SGHDT and CDR2 is YYEEEE. The CDR3 DNA is TGTGCCAGCAGCTCCGGAATGGGACAGGGCGGGGGCTACACCTTC. Translated, it gives CASSSGMGQGGGYTF. Full variable domain (missing parts from reference TRBV5-6 and TRBJ1-2): DAGVTQSPTHLIKTRGQQVTLRCSPKSGHDTVSWYQQALGQGPQFIFQYYEEEERQRGNFPDRFSGHQFPNYSSELNVNALLLGDSALYLCASSSGMGQGGGYTFGSGTRLTVV.